This TCR beta chain was profiled in a study of CD8+ T cells in alopecia areata. Study details: Twice a day, 5 to 10 mg of oral tofacitinib was administered to treated patients. Percent affected scalp area, the SALT score, rated treated patients' severity.

CDR1 SNHLY and CDR2 FYNNEI come from the germline V gene. V shed 8 bases and J shed 3 bases, with 7 bases lying between them. The CDR3 has 11 residues. Treatment denoted: oral pan-JAK inhibitor, 5-10 mg twice daily. Reverse transcription of extracted RNA yielded cDNA, which provided the sequencing template. Clones were sequenced by immunoSEQ multiplex PCR, and TCRdb holds only the in-frame ones, with some missing. Of approximately 210,000 clones listed, 64% were seen once; the top ten hold 4% to 5%. The source is a human donor with alopecia areata. This specimen was CD4+ T cells sorted from blood, taken at week 4, from a patient treated with tofacitinib. The chain has TRBV2 and TRBJ1-2; D perhaps matches TRBD1 (5 bases). In nucleotides, the CDR3 is TGTGCCAGCGGCAGGGACTATGGCTACACCTTC. It codes for CASGRDYGYTF.